This passage covers 9 T cell receptor beta chains from one sample sequenced in a study of T cells after yellow fever vaccination (dated by TCRdb to the late 2010s). Reading the label with the study, this specimen's treatment or condition is: live attenuated yellow fever vaccine strain. The library was prepared using 5' RACE. The data were produced on an Illumina NovaSeq 6000. TCRdb handled the public reads itself, with Q25 trimming in fastp and clone calling in MiXCR, and kept productive beta chains. Each record represents a unique CDR3 protein, reported with the most common genes and DNA among its rows. The sample has 300,000 to 350,000 distinct CDR3 sequences on record, over 3.5% of them singletons. The ten largest clonotypes hold roughly a fifth of the sample. The sample consisted of PBMCs, taken 15 days after the yellow fever booster vaccination. Every receptor here comes from a man between 18 and 35 years old who received the YFV17D yellow fever vaccine.

This clonotype was seen at least ten times. This chain joins TRBV5-1 and TRBJ2-3; D ambiguous. Germline loops: CDR1 SGHRS, CDR2 YFSETQ. V was shortened by 0 bases and J by 2 bases, with 13 bases between the two germline ends. This CDR3 has 16 amino acids. CDR3 DNA: TGCGCCAGCAGCTTGGTTCCTGGTGATAACACAGATACGCAGTATTTT. Protein sequence: CASSLVPGDNTDTQYF.

This chain links TRBV6-1 with TRBJ2-5, with D uncertain. Trimming pared 7 bases from V and 1 base from J, leaving 13 bases between. CDR1 is MNHNS, CDR2 SASEGT, per germline. The CDR3 contains 14 residues. The CDR3 region is CASNEEGVQETQYF. The CDR3 DNA reads TGTGCCAGCAATGAGGAAGGAGTCCAAGAGACCCAGTACTTC.

There are many counts of this clonotype. The CDR3 is CASNSGTGDLTTNEKLFF. The CDR3 nucleotides are TGTGCCAGCAATTCCGGGACAGGGGACCTGACAACTAATGAAAAACTGTTTTTT. The chain is built from TRBV6-1 and TRBJ1-4, with TRBD1 matching over 10 bases. The CDR3 totals 18 residues. Germline trimming cut 7 bases from V and 0 bases from J; bases unmatched to any gene: 11. Germline CDR1 MNHNS, CDR2 SASEGT.

This clonotype was seen repeatedly, ten times or more. The chain links TRBV9 to TRBJ2-5; TRBD2 agrees at 8 bases. Germline CDR1 reads SGDLS; CDR2 reads YYNGEE. The CDR3 is 16 amino acids. The junction had 9 bases not matched to a gene; V was cut back by 4 bases and J by 1 base. The CDR3 sequence: CASSPWGAGAQETQYF. DNA for the CDR3: TGTGCCAGCAGCCCATGGGGAGCGGGGGCCCAAGAGACCCAGTACTTC.

The rearrangement joins TRBV6-1 to TRBJ1-4; 7 bases are shared with TRBD1. Germline CDR1 and CDR2: MNHNS and SASEGT. The CDR3 consists of 15 residues. J was trimmed by 8 bases and V by 7 bases; bases with no gene match: 13. CDR3 sequence reads: CASIHPAGGSEKLFF. As DNA, the CDR3 is TGTGCCAGCATCCACCCTGCAGGGGGATCGGAAAAACTGTTTTTT.

This clonotype turned up a few times. The chain joins TRBV11-1 to TRBJ2-7; no clear D gene. The germline V gene has CDR1 SGHAT and CDR2 FQDESV (reference sequence). V was trimmed by 0 bases and J by 11 bases, leaving 14 bases between them. The CDR3 sequence is 13 residues long. The CDR3 loop is CASSLASEHRKYV. Written as DNA, the CDR3 is TGTGCCAGCAGCTTAGCAAGCGAACACCGAAAGTACGTC.

This clonotype was found a few times. This rearrangement joins TRBV4-3 to TRBJ2-1; D might be TRBD1 (5 bases). Trimming removed 3 bases at V and 3 bases at J, with 6 bases between. Germline V gives CDR1 LGHNA, CDR2 YSLEER. The CDR3 has 13 amino acids. CDR3 DNA: TGCGCCAGCAGCCAGGGGCTCTACAATGAGCAGTTCTTC. Translation: CASSQGLYNEQFF.

In this sample, this clonotype turned up many times. This rearrangement joins TRBV12-3 or TRBV12-4 to TRBJ1-1; D uncertain. V lost 6 bases to trimming and J lost 5 bases, with 13 bases between them. The CDR3 is 13 residues long. Written as DNA, the CDR3 is TGTGCCAGCAGCCGCAGCGAAAAAACTGAAGCTTTCTTT. Amino acids: CASSRSEKTEAFF.

V gene TRBV12-3 or TRBV12-4 combines with J gene TRBJ2-1; TRBD2 aligns across 9 bases. This CDR3 is 14 amino acids long. V lost 5 bases to trimming and J lost 7 bases; unmatched junction nucleotides: 6. The CDR3 DNA sequence: TGTGCCAGCAGTATTGCTAGCGGGGTAAATGAGCAGTTCTTC. It encodes CASSIASGVNEQFF.